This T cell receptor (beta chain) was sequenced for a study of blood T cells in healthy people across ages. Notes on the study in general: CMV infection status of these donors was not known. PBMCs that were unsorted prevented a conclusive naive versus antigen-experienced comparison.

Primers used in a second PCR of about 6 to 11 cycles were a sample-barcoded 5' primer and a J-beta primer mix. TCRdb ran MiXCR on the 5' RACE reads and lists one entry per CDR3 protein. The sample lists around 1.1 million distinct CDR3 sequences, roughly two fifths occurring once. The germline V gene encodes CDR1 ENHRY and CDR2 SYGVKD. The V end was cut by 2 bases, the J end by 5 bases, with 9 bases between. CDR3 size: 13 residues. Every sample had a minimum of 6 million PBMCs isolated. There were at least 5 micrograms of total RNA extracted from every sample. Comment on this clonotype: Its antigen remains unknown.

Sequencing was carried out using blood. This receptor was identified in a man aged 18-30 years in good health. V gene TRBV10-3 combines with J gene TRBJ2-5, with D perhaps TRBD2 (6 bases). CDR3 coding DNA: TGTGCCATCAGTGAGGCAGGAGGGGAGACCCAGTACTTC. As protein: CAISEAGGETQYF.